Below, 2 T cell receptor beta chains from the same sample are listed, as sequenced in a study of neoadjuvant nivolumab and ipilimumab in lung cancer. The method was immunoSEQ multiplex PCR; TCRdb's version includes in-frame clones alone and lacks a portion of them. The profile shows some 9,700 clones, approximately 80% of them singletons. Sequencing used tumor tissue, obtained after neoadjuvant nivolumab, alone or with ipilimumab, at or shortly before surgery. These receptors came from an adult with non-small cell lung cancer. Some clones in this sample may be carry-over from other donors' samples.

This rearrangement joins TRBV30 to TRBJ2-7; D is undetermined. V lost 0 bases, J lost 7 bases, and 22 bases lay in between. This CDR3 region has 16 residues. Germline loops: CDR1 GTSNPN, CDR2 SVGIG (reference sequence). CDR3 coding DNA: TGTGCCTGGAGTGTCGTGGACCACCGACCTTATTCGGAGCAGTACTTC. Its protein product is CAWSVVDHRPYSEQYF.

This clone was counted only a few times. The rearrangement links TRBV18 to TRBJ2-7; D is possibly TRBD2 (6 bases). V lost 1 base and J 0 bases, leaving 7 bases between the germline ends. The CDR3 consists of 14 residues. Germline CDR1 is KGHSH and CDR2 is LQKENI. This CDR3 reads CASSPQGGSYEQYF. The CDR3 DNA reads as TGTGCCAGCTCACCACAGGGAGGCTCCTACGAGCAGTACTTC. Combining the CDR3 with reference TRBV18 and TRBJ2-7 gives the whole variable domain NAGVMQNPRHLVRRRGQEARLRCSPMKGHSHVYWYRQLPEEGLKFMVYLQKENIIDESGMPKERFSAEFPKEGPSILRIQQVVRGDSAAYFCASSPQGGSYEQYFGPGTRLTVT.